This note documents a single T cell receptor beta chain sequence. There is no known antigen for this receptor. No base-level quality is on record; no much larger clone is a single base apart. From the cysteine through the phenylalanine, the CDR3 covers 18 amino acids. The CDR3 DNA has 54 bases and is translated from base 1. V and J are truncated by 6 bases and 9 bases respectively, leaving an intervening sequence of 28 bases. The sample belongs to a study of blood T cell repertoires in COVID-19 (dated by TCRdb to about 2020). Regarding the study in general: Samples covering the acute and convalescent phases of COVID-19 were provided by collaborators in the United States, Italy and Spain. The material from the prospective study consisted of cDNA or gDNA derived from T cells, B-cell-depleted T cells, or PBMCs. Subjects who had been exposed to COVID-19, were actively infected with it, or had recovered from it provided the deeply sampled blood TCRbeta repertoires that made up the dataset. The repertoires were released in a freely available public database meant as a resource for research on the immune response to SARS-CoV-2. The samples were drawn from two sources: the first 160 participants of the ongoing ImmuneRACE study, and 1,254 subjects contributed by 6 global collaborators. Nearly every sample came with metadata listing a de-identified subject ID, COVID-19 status, age in years and sex. HLA class I and class II types, where available, came from metadata supplied by the sample provider rather than from assay-based typing. Broader findings and caveats from the paper: The amount of clinical and demographic metadata varied by source and participant and was provided uncurated.

TCRbeta CDR3 regions were amplified from genomic DNA using the immunoSEQ Assay, a bias-controlled multiplex PCR. Regarding the original processing steps: The number of nucleated cells in each sample was estimated by amplification of reference gene primers within the assay. To quantify the absolute abundance of each unique TCRbeta CDR3 rearrangement, sequence reads were collapsed and filtered. For each sample, productive Simpson clonality was calculated as the square root of Simpson's diversity index across productive rearrangements. TCRdb carries this immuneACCESS record with in-frame sequences only. Its versions omit some clonotypes, under half of them owing to an unresolved V gene in the studies checked, with the rest unexplained. The V and J calls and clone size are taken from that table; D and trimming were inferred from the DNA. This sample is represented by about 270,000 clones; approximately 91% of them were singletons. The biggest ten clones account for about 2.5% of the sample.

At one collaborating source in Seattle, patients were enrolled during active infection and were followed longitudinally through the course of disease. Collaborating institutions collected whole blood in K2EDTA tubes following their own protocols. For TCRbeta analysis, collaborators shipped samples in one of three forms: frozen whole blood, isolated PBMCs, or DNA extracted from either of those sample types. The chain links TRBV5-3 with TRBJ1-6, with a weak D call of TRBD1 (5 bases match). TRBV5-3 carries the ORF label, with uncertain function. The material sequenced was peripheral blood. This sequence originates from a person between 18 and 30 years old with COVID-19, enrolled during active disease. In nucleotide form, the sequence is TGTGCCAGAAAGGGGTGGGGCCCGAACGGAATAAGATGTTCACCCCTCCACTTT. It codes for CARKGWGPNGIRCSPLHF.